These 11 T cell receptor beta chains were all obtained from the same sample, sequenced in a study of early T cells in non-severe SARS-CoV-2 infection. TCRdb ran MiXCR on the 5' RACE reads and lists one entry per CDR3 protein. Of fewer than 130,000 distinct CDR3 sequences in the sample, roughly 12% were seen once. Here the sequenced sample was whole blood, taken at baseline. These TCRs come from an adult who was a healthcare worker with PCR-confirmed SARS-CoV-2 infection or an uninfected control (not recorded which).

The J gene is TRBJ2-1, the V gene TRBV19, with D perhaps being TRBD1 or TRBD2 (5 bases each). Germline CDR1 is LNHDA and CDR2 is SQIVND (reference sequence). The CDR3 is made up of 12 amino acids. The V end was cut by 7 bases, the J end by 4 bases, with 8 bases between. In DNA form, the CDR3 reads TGTGCCAGTATGAGGGGATACAATGAGCAGTTCTTC. Protein: CASMRGYNEQFF.

This clonotype has ten or more counts. This chain uses TRBV9 with TRBJ2-7; D unclear. The CDR3 totals 15 residues. V was trimmed by 2 bases and J by 1 base, leaving 13 bases between them. Germline V gives CDR1 SGDLS, CDR2 YYNGEE. The chain's CDR3 is CASSVSTQTSYEQYF. In DNA, the CDR3 is TGTGCCAGCAGCGTCAGCACGCAAACTTCCTACGAGCAGTACTTC.

At least ten counts were recorded for this clonotype. The chain is built from TRBV2 and TRBJ1-4; 7 bases match TRBD1. The CDR3 runs 17 residues. Germline CDR1 is SNHLY and CDR2 is FYNNEI. Trimming at V came to 6 bases and at J to 5 bases, leaving 15 bases not matched to a gene. CDR3 in amino acids: CASRLRRGRPGNEKLFF. The CDR3 DNA follows: TGTGCCAGCAGACTTAGGAGGGGGCGCCCAGGCAATGAAAAACTGTTTTTT. The full variable domain, completed using reference TRBV2 and TRBJ1-4, is EPEVTQTPSHQVTQMGQEVILRCVPISNHLYFYWYRQILGQKVEFLVSFYNNEISEKSEIFDDQFSVERPDGSNFTLKIRSTKLEDSAMYFCASRLRRGRPGNEKLFFGSGTQLSVL.

In this sample, this clonotype turned up many times. The CDR3: CSARTAQNTGELFF. Here the CDR3 DNA reads TGCAGCGCTAGGACAGCCCAAAACACCGGGGAGCTGTTTTTT. This chain connects TRBV29-1 to TRBJ2-2; D perhaps matches TRBD1 (6 bases). Germline values: CDR1 SQVTM, CDR2 ANQGSEA. The ends were cut back, 7 bases at V and 2 bases at J, with 14 bases in the middle. The CDR3 sequence is 14 residues long.

The chain employs TRBV7-9 and TRBJ1-2; D unresolved. Germline V gene lookup returns CDR1 SEHNR and CDR2 FQNEAQ (reference sequence). With 11 bases removed from V and 3 bases from J, the gap between germline ends came to 10 bases. CDR3 length: 11 amino acids. CDR3 bases: TGTGCCTTCCCCGAGGACTATGGCTACACCTTC. It encodes CAFPEDYGYTF.

The rearrangement uses TRBV4-1 and TRBJ2-1; D is undetermined. CDR3 length: 13 amino acids. Germline V gives CDR1 MGHRA, CDR2 YSYEKL. Trimming removed 1 base at V and 10 bases at J, with 11 bases between. As DNA, the CDR3 is TGCGCCAGCAGCCAAGGGGCCTCGTGGGAGCAGTTCTTC. Translated, it gives CASSQGASWEQFF.

The rearrangement joins TRBV5-1 to TRBJ1-4; TRBD1 matches 8 bases. The length of the CDR3 is 16 residues. The germline CDR1 and CDR2 sequences are SGHRS and YFSETQ. V gave up 3 bases and J gave up 8 bases; unmatched junction bases: 12. This CDR3 is CASSYGTGGLGEKLFF. The CDR3 DNA sequence: TGCGCCAGCAGCTACGGGACAGGAGGATTGGGAGAAAAACTGTTTTTT.

This clonotype occurred many times. V is TRBV28 and J is TRBJ1-2; TRBD1 is a possible D gene (5 bases). This CDR3 comprises 14 residues. Trimming took off 1 base at V and 2 bases at J, with 8 bases between the two ends. Looked up from germline, CDR1 is MDHEN and CDR2 is SYDVKM. The CDR3 here is CASSLLPGNYGYTF. The CDR3 DNA is TGTGCCAGCAGTTTATTGCCAGGGAACTATGGCTACACCTTC.

There are many counts of this clonotype. This chain connects TRBV3-1 to TRBJ2-7; D may be TRBD2 (6 bases). Germline assignment: CDR1 LGHDT and CDR2 YNNKEL (reference sequence). Trimming removed 1 base from V and 5 bases from J, with 15 bases in between. There are 15 residues in the CDR3. CDR3 loop: CASSQVGGPVDEQYF. CDR3 bases: TGTGCCAGCAGCCAAGTTGGAGGGCCTGTCGACGAGCAGTACTTC.

The CDR3 coding sequence is TGTGCCAGCAGTTTGGCCCCCCAGGGGACTTATGGCTACACCTTC. Protein sequence: CASSLAPQGTYGYTF. This chain joins TRBV27 and TRBJ1-2; D might be TRBD1 (6 bases). The CDR3 runs to 15 residues. The V and J ends lost 3 bases and 5 bases respectively, with 16 bases between them. In germline, CDR1 is MNHEY, CDR2 SMNVEV (reference sequence).

The gene calls are TRBV20-1 and TRBJ2-1, with 12 bases identical to TRBD2. Germline V CDR1 and CDR2: DFQATT, SNEGSKA (reference sequence). The length of the CDR3 is 14 residues. V was clipped by 3 bases and J by 8 bases; unmatched bases: 5. CDR3 bases: TGCAGTGCTAGGGAACTAGCGGGAGGCTATGAGCAGTTCTTC. Its translation is CSARELAGGYEQFF.